The rows below give T cell receptor beta chains drawn from one sample of a study of vaccination and CD4 T cells after COVID-19. TCRdb re-called the PCR reads through MiXCR, storing one row per CDR3 protein. The table shows about 14,000 distinct CDR3 sequences, with roughly two fifths occurring only once. Their antigen targets remain unknown. The starting material was CD4+ T cells from blood, cultured in vitro, obtained after SARS-CoV-2 vaccination. These TCRs come from a human donor who had recovered from COVID-19. Each CDR3 is given without its conserved first and last residue. Each record gives: clone size, J gene, V gene, CDR3 protein. Clone size is shown for a subset of rows, as once, few, many or a class of expanded clone.

-,TRBJ1-5,TRBV7-8,ASSPGQGRGPQH
-,TRBJ2-3,TRBV4-2,ASSQASSGGDLTDTQY
large,TRBJ1-2,TRBV27,ASSTGNYGYT
few,TRBJ2-7,TRBV5-1,ASSLHDEQY
few,TRBJ2-5,TRBV6-1,ASSESTVLRREETQY
few,TRBJ1-2,TRBV4-3,ASSHAGTGPVYT
-,TRBJ1-2,TRBV5-4,ASSSADSAQRDGYT
-,TRBJ2-5,TRBV18,ASSPLGLVETQY
few,TRBJ1-2,TRBV6-2/TRBV6-3,AAWRGTNYGYT
-,TRBJ1-1,TRBV30,AWSVIRGTVNTEAF
-,TRBJ2-2,TRBV7-2,ASSLEVPGELF
-,TRBJ2-3,TRBV7-7,ASSFSRQDTQY
-,TRBJ2-7,TRBV28,ASSSPPRSYEQY
once,TRBJ2-2,TRBV19,ATARTTYTGELF
-,TRBJ2-3,TRBV29-1,SVSGTGNTDTQY
-,TRBJ1-2,TRBV20-1,SARVQGADNYGYT
-,TRBJ1-1,TRBV12-3/TRBV12-4,ASSLAGVNTEAF
-,TRBJ2-1,TRBV19,ASSIPGRSYNEQF
few,TRBJ2-2,TRBV6-2/TRBV6-3,ASSYYARELF
-,TRBJ1-2,TRBV7-8,ASSLQGTAGYT
-,TRBJ1-2,TRBV6-5,ASSYSPDSNYGYT
few,TRBJ1-5,TRBV5-1,ASSTDRGGPQH